Following are 22 T cell receptor beta chains from one sample sequenced in a study of cytomegalovirus exposure and HLA in healthy donors. With 60 Vbeta and 13 Jbeta primers, the PCR was carried out. Sequencing was performed with immunoSEQ multiplex PCR; in TCRdb, only in-frame clones are kept and a portion is missing. Of 150,000 or so clones listed, 86% are singletons. The specimen sequenced was PBMCs. All receptors derive from a woman aged 18-29 years in good health and CMV-seronegative.

V usage is TRBV6-5 and J usage is TRBJ2-1, with a possible D match to TRBD2 (5 bases). The V end lost 7 bases, the J end lost 5 bases, and 12 bases lay between the germline ends. The CDR3 is 13 amino acids. Germline V gene data show CDR1 as MNHEY and CDR2 as SVGAGI. The CDR3 loop is CASTPRVNNEQFF. DNA for the CDR3: TGTGCCAGCACACCGAGGGTTAACAATGAGCAGTTCTTC.

DNA of the CDR3: TGTGCCAGCAGCAAAGAGGCAGGCTTTATCTATGGCTACACCTTC. Translation gives CASSKEAGFIYGYTF. The chain recombines TRBV21-1 with TRBJ1-2; the table's D call TRBD1 went unverified against the DNA. TRBV21-1 is listed as a pseudogene. The CDR3 has 15 residues.

J is TRBJ2-7 and V is TRBV5-1; 11 positions match TRBD1. The junction had 6 bases not matched to a gene; V was cut back by 3 bases and J by 7 bases. This CDR3 has 14 amino acids. The germline V gene encodes CDR1 SGHRS and CDR2 YFSETQ. CDR3 sequence: CASSWPDRGREQYF. The CDR3 coding sequence is TGCGCCAGCAGCTGGCCGGACAGGGGGCGAGAGCAGTACTTC.

The chain has TRBV28 and TRBJ2-1, with TRBD1 matching over 10 bases. The CDR3 covers 14 residues. The V gene end was trimmed by 9 bases and the J gene end by 8 bases; junction bases not matched to a gene: 10. Germline V gene sequence: CDR1 MDHEN, CDR2 SYDVKM. The CDR3 spells CASLPGTGVDEQFF. The CDR3 DNA is TGTGCCAGTCTGCCCGGGACAGGGGTAGATGAGCAGTTCTTC.

There are a few counts of this clone. Here the CDR3 reads CSVSGQGGLYGYTF. CDR3 DNA: TGCAGCGTTTCCGGACAGGGGGGCCTCTATGGCTACACCTTC. This sequence joins TRBV29-1 and TRBJ1-2; TRBD1 aligns across 10 bases. V shed 5 bases and J 4 bases; nucleotides not matched to a gene: 7. CDR3 length: 14 amino acids. CDR1 and CDR2 from the germline V gene are SQVTM and ANQGSEA.

This chain links TRBV27 with TRBJ1-5; the match to TRBD1 covers 7 bases. V lost 3 bases, J lost 6 bases, and 5 bases stayed unmatched. This CDR3 has 14 amino acids. Germline assignment: CDR1 MNHEY and CDR2 SMNVEV (reference sequence). CDR3 in amino acids: CASSFQGQAQPQHF. The CDR3 nucleotides are TGTGCCAGCAGTTTCCAAGGACAGGCTCAGCCCCAGCATTTT.

This clone was observed once. The rearrangement joins TRBV7-3 to TRBJ1-1; D call uncertain. The CDR3 runs 14 residues. The V end was cut by 2 bases, the J end by 0 bases, with 7 bases between. CDR1 is SGHTA, CDR2 FQGTGA, per germline. This CDR3 is CASSLGPLNTEAFF. CDR3 sequence (DNA): TGTGCCAGCAGCTTAGGGCCATTGAACACTGAAGCTTTCTTT.

V usage is TRBV5-4 and J usage is TRBJ2-3, with D perhaps matching TRBD1 (6 bases). Germline lookup yields CDR1 SGHNT and CDR2 YYREEE (reference sequence). Deletions cut 4 bases from V and 3 bases from J, with 9 bases between. The CDR3 runs 13 residues. CDR3 nucleotide sequence: TGTGCCAGCAGCATTCAGGGGACAGATACGCAGTATTTT. This encodes CASSIQGTDTQYF.

V is TRBV5-5 and J is TRBJ1-1; no firm D call. Trimming stripped 0 bases from V and 0 bases from J, with 6 bases between. The germline gives CDR1 SGHKS, CDR2 YYEKEE (reference sequence). CDR3 length: 14 amino acids. The CDR3 region has the DNA TGTGCCAGCAGCTTGGCCCAGGTGAACACTGAAGCTTTCTTT. Protein sequence: CASSLAQVNTEAFF.

The rearrangement uses TRBV7-2 and TRBJ2-7; TRBD2 aligns across 14 bases. The CDR3 is made up of 15 amino acids. Looked up from germline, CDR1 is SGHTA and CDR2 is FQGNSA. Trimming at V came to 2 bases and at J to 7 bases, leaving 4 bases not matched to a gene. The CDR3 spells CASSLRGLAGVEQYF. DNA for the CDR3: TGTGCCAGCAGCTTACGGGGACTAGCGGGAGTTGAGCAGTACTTC. The whole variable domain, remainder taken from reference TRBV7-2 and TRBJ2-7, is GAGVSQSPSNKVTEKGKDVELRCDPISGHTALYWYRQSLGQGLEFLIYFQGNSAPDKSGLPSDRFSAERTGGSVSTLTIQRTQQEDSAVYLCASSLRGLAGVEQYFGPGTRLTVT.

The chain employs TRBV5-1 and TRBJ1-2, with no clear D. Between the trimmed V and J ends, which lost 1 base and 0 bases, there was a span of 16 bases. CDR1 SGHRS and CDR2 YFSETQ come from the germline V gene. The CDR3 runs to 17 residues. CDR3 sequence reads: CASSLRRSEKANYGYTF. The CDR3 coding sequence is TGCGCCAGCAGCTTGCGTAGAAGCGAAAAAGCTAACTATGGCTACACCTTC.

The genes are TRBV7-9 and TRBJ1-2, with 8 bases lining up with TRBD1. CDR3 length: 13 amino acids. Looked up from germline, CDR1 is SEHNR and CDR2 is FQNEAQ (reference sequence). With 5 bases clipped from V and 4 bases from J, the junction kept 3 bases outside the gene matches. The CDR3 spells CASSPGGLYGYTF. CDR3 DNA sequence: TGTGCCAGCAGCCCAGGGGGCCTCTATGGCTACACCTTC.

The chain employs TRBV2 and TRBJ2-1; TRBD2 matches 14 bases. Per germline, CDR1 SNHLY and CDR2 FYNNEI. J lost 9 bases, V lost 10 bases, and 8 bases had no gene match. CDR3 size: 14 residues. The CDR3, as DNA: TGTGCCACTCAGACTAGCGGGGGGGCGGGTGAGCAGTTCTTC. Amino acid sequence: CATQTSGGAGEQFF. The full variable domain, its missing parts supplied by reference TRBV2 and TRBJ2-1, is EPEVTQTPSHQVTQMGQEVILRCVPISNHLYFYWYRQILGQKVEFLVSFYNNEISEKSEIFDDQFSVERPDGSNFTLKIRSTKLEDSAMYFCATQTSGGAGEQFFGPGTRLTVL.

The gene calls are TRBV10-3 and TRBJ2-7, with 13 bases fitting TRBD2. CDR1 and CDR2 from the germline V gene are ENHRY and SYGVKD. V was pared by 6 bases and J by 5 bases, with 7 bases of the junction left unmatched. The length of the CDR3 is 15 residues. The chain's CDR3 is CAISRQGLAGNEQYF. The CDR3 bases are TGTGCCATCAGCCGCCAGGGACTAGCGGGGAACGAGCAGTACTTC.

The J gene is TRBJ2-7, the V gene TRBV5-1; possible D gene TRBD1, 6 bases. Trimming took off 0 bases at V and 5 bases at J, with 15 bases between the two ends. Germline loops: CDR1 SGHRS, CDR2 YFSETQ. The CDR3 consists of 15 residues. This CDR3 reads CASSLAGFKGDEQYF. The CDR3 DNA is TGCGCCAGCAGCTTGGCCGGTTTCAAGGGGGACGAGCAGTACTTC.

The chain employs TRBV5-6 and TRBJ2-3; 13 bases are a match to TRBD2. Germline CDR1 is SGHDT and CDR2 is YYEEEE. The CDR3 sequence is 18 residues long. V was pared by 4 bases and J by 0 bases, with 8 bases of the junction left unmatched. Written as DNA, the CDR3 is TGTGCCAGCAGCCCCGGGACTAGCGGGGTCTATAGCACAGATACGCAGTATTTT. It codes for CASSPGTSGVYSTDTQYF.

The rearrangement joins TRBV4-1 to TRBJ2-1; perhaps TRBD2 as D (6 bases). In germline, CDR1 is MGHRA, CDR2 YSYEKL. The CDR3 covers 15 residues. Trimming took 2 bases from V and 5 from J, leaving 13 bases between them. The CDR3, as DNA: TGCGCCAGCAGCCAATTGGCGGGATCAAACAATGAGCAGTTCTTC. Amino acids: CASSQLAGSNNEQFF.

This clone has a single count. The sample has other DNA sequences that encode this CDR3 too. The chain carries TRBV28 and TRBJ1-2; D may be TRBD1 (5 bases). Germline lookup yields CDR1 MDHEN and CDR2 SYDVKM. V lost 5 bases and J 4 bases, leaving 8 bases between the germline ends. This CDR3 region has 12 residues. DNA of the CDR3: TGTGCCAGCAGTCCCGACAGCTATGGCTACACCTTC. Residues: CASSPDSYGYTF.

This clone was recorded only once. The chain joins TRBV6-1 to TRBJ2-5; D possibly corresponds to TRBD1 (6 bases). The CDR3 contains 13 residues. Germline CDR1 and CDR2: MNHNS and SASEGT. V lost 10 bases and J 11 bases, leaving 23 bases between the germline ends. The CDR3 protein is CAIRQAAGYKQYF. The CDR3 DNA follows: TGTGCCATAAGACAGGCGGCGGGCTACAAGCAGTACTTC.

This clone was picked up one time. The chain recombines TRBV10-1 with TRBJ2-3; weak D call: TRBD1 (7 bases). Per germline, CDR1 WNHNN and CDR2 SYGVQD (reference sequence). V shed 0 bases and J shed 4 bases, with 11 bases lying between them. The CDR3 is made up of 15 amino acids. In DNA form, the CDR3 reads TGCGCCAGCAGTGAGTCTCCCAGGGGGGCAGATACGCAGTATTTT. It specifies CASSESPRGADTQYF.

This rearrangement joins TRBV2 to TRBJ2-7; perhaps TRBD2 as D (5 bases). Germline CDR1 reads SNHLY; CDR2 reads FYNNEI. The V end was cut by 3 bases, the J end by 5 bases, with 14 bases between. CDR3 length: 14 residues. The CDR3 spells CASSENGRGDEQYF. In DNA form, the CDR3 reads TGTGCCAGCAGTGAGAACGGTCGGGGAGACGAGCAGTACTTC. The full variable domain, its missing parts supplied by reference TRBV2 and TRBJ2-7, is EPEVTQTPSHQVTQMGQEVILRCVPISNHLYFYWYRQILGQKVEFLVSFYNNEISEKSEIFDDQFSVERPDGSNFTLKIRSTKLEDSAMYFCASSENGRGDEQYFGPGTRLTVT.

The chain's CDR3 is CASTQGWTEAFF. The CDR3 DNA is TGTGCCAGCACCCAGGGTTGGACTGAAGCTTTCTTT. The rearrangement links TRBV6-5 to TRBJ1-1, with a possible D match to TRBD1 (5 bases). Germline lookup yields CDR1 MNHEY and CDR2 SVGAGI. V was clipped by 7 bases and J by 5 bases, with 11 bases between them. The CDR3 extends over 12 amino acids.